The 15 T cell receptor beta chains below all came from one sample that was sequenced in a study of human T cells and chemical hapten exposure. TCRdb processed the RACE reads anew with MiXCR; each CDR3 protein has one entry. This table has 39,000 or so distinct CDR3 sequences, under 5% appearing once. Time point described: patch test 1, 2 weeks after DPC sensitization. Treatment in this sample: therapeutic diphenylcyclopropenone sensitization with weekly scalp DPC. Unfractionated whole blood served as the source for total RNA extraction. The specimen was whole blood, collected in connection with sensitization to the hapten diphenylcyclopropenone (DPC). These receptors all come from a man aged 45-60 years with alopecia areata. Some clones in this sample may be carry-over from other donors' samples.

This clonotype was found many times. The chain recombines TRBV6-6 with TRBJ2-3; 11 bases are a match to TRBD2. This CDR3 is built from 17 residues. Germline values: CDR1 MNHNY, CDR2 SVGAGI (reference sequence). V gave up 2 bases and J gave up 6 bases; unmatched junction bases: 10. CDR3 sequence: CASSYRALLAGGDTQYF. CDR3 coding DNA: TGTGCCAGCAGTTACCGGGCCCTTCTAGCGGGAGGCGATACGCAGTATTTT.

This clonotype occurred many times. V is TRBV30 and J is TRBJ1-2, with D perhaps TRBD1 (5 bases). This CDR3 is built from 13 residues. V was cut by 2 bases and J by 4 bases, with 11 bases left in between. The V gene's germline CDR1 is GTSNPN and CDR2 SVGIG (reference sequence). CDR3 protein: CAWSFQGRYGYTF. The CDR3 nucleotides read TGTGCCTGGAGTTTCCAGGGTCGCTATGGCTACACCTTC. Full variable domain (rest looked up from reference TRBV30 and TRBJ1-2): SQTIHQWPATLVQPVGSPLSLECTVEGTSNPNLYWYRQAAGRGLQLLFYSVGIGQISSEVPQNLSASRPQDRQFILSSKKLLLSDSGFYLCAWSFQGRYGYTFGSGTRLTVV.

This clonotype was recorded many times. This chain connects TRBV15 to TRBJ2-1, with no clear D. V was clipped by 3 bases and J by 4 bases, with 13 bases between them. This CDR3 spans 15 amino acids. Germline lookup yields CDR1 LNHNV and CDR2 YYDKDF (reference sequence). The CDR3, as DNA: TGTGCCACCAGCAGCGACCCCCTAAAGTACAATGAGCAGTTCTTC. This codes for CATSSDPLKYNEQFF.

This clonotype has a count of ten or more. V is TRBV28 and J is TRBJ2-3, with D perhaps matching TRBD2 (5 bases). Germline CDR1 reads MDHEN; CDR2 reads SYDVKM. V was trimmed by 6 bases and J by 0 bases, leaving 7 bases between them. This CDR3 has 13 amino acids. In DNA, the CDR3 is TGTGCCAGCAGGGACTCTAGCACAGATACGCAGTATTTT. Translating it yields CASRDSSTDTQYF.

In the case of this clonotype: A much bigger clone sits one base away, suggesting this may be a read error. The CDR3 carries no conserved terminal phenylalanine or tryptophan, so it likely arises from a read error. This chain joins TRBV24-1 and TRBJ2-3; D is uncertain. Trimming pared 6 bases from V and 3 bases from J, leaving 6 bases between. CDR1 is KGHDR, CDR2 SFDVKD, per germline. The CDR3 sequence is 12 residues long. CDR3: CATSQVTDTQYS. DNA of the CDR3: TGTGCCACCAGTCAAGTGACAGATACGCAGTATTCT.

This clonotype was detected ten times or more. V gene TRBV7-2 combines with J gene TRBJ1-1; D not certain. The CDR3 sequence is 14 residues long. Germline V gives CDR1 SGHTA, CDR2 FQGNSA. V lost 5 bases and J lost 2, with 12 bases in between. The CDR3 DNA follows: TGTGCCAGCAGCCCCCAAGCGATTAACACTGAAGCTTTCTTT. It translates to CASSPQAINTEAFF.

This clonotype has a count of ten or more. The chain combines TRBV19 with TRBJ1-5; D is uncertain. There are 19 residues in the CDR3. The germline gives CDR1 LNHDA, CDR2 SQIVND (reference sequence). Trimming took 2 bases from V and 7 from J, leaving 27 bases between them. As DNA, the CDR3 is TGTGCCAGTAGTATATTAGGAGGCTCCGATTACAACGCCGAACAGCCCCAGCATTTT. This encodes CASSILGGSDYNAEQPQHF.

This clonotype was recorded at least ten times. This chain joins TRBV7-2 and TRBJ1-3; D is uncertain. Germline-derived CDR1 and CDR2 are SGHTA and FQGNSA. Deletions cut 1 base from V and 2 bases from J, with 9 bases between. The CDR3 runs to 15 residues. The CDR3: CASSLEAGPGNTIYF. CDR3 nucleotide sequence: TGTGCCAGCAGCTTAGAGGCAGGTCCTGGAAACACCATATATTTT.

This clonotype was seen ten or more times. This chain uses TRBV20-1 with TRBJ2-1; TRBD1 aligns across 9 bases. The CDR3 contains 16 residues. The germline V gene encodes CDR1 DFQATT and CDR2 SNEGSKA (reference sequence). With V trimmed by 3 bases and J by 8 bases, 14 bases remained unmatched. The CDR3, as DNA: TGCAGTGCTAGTCCAGAATTCGGGACAGGGTTTGATGAGCAGTTCTTC. Its translation: CSASPEFGTGFDEQFF.

This clonotype was observed many times. For the CDR3, the DNA is TGCGCCAGCAGCTCATCCCTAATGACAGGGGCCTACAATGAGCAGTTCTTC. It yields the protein CASSSSLMTGAYNEQFF. J is TRBJ2-1 and V is TRBV5-1; TRBD1 agrees at 8 bases. This CDR3 comprises 17 residues. Trimming cost V 3 bases and J 2 bases; bases outside gene matches: 10. Germline CDR1 and CDR2: SGHRS and YFSETQ.

There are a few counts of this clonotype. V gene TRBV7-2 combines with J gene TRBJ1-5; TRBD1 is a possible D gene (5 bases). The V and J ends lost 1 base and 6 bases respectively, with 13 bases between them. There are 15 residues in the CDR3. Germline assignment: CDR1 SGHTA and CDR2 FQGNSA. CDR3 residues: CASSLGGVRGQPQHF. CDR3 DNA: TGTGCCAGCAGCTTAGGCGGGGTTAGGGGTCAGCCCCAGCATTTT.

This clonotype was detected many times. The chain couples TRBV29-1 to TRBJ2-5; 11 bases fit TRBD1. V dropped 6 bases and J dropped 1; count of bases not matched to a gene: 1. From germline, CDR1 is SQVTM and CDR2 ANQGSEA. The CDR3 contains 13 residues. For the CDR3, the DNA is TGCAGCGTGGACAGGGGGCGCCAAGAGACCCAGTACTTC. This codes for CSVDRGRQETQYF. Drawing the rest from reference TRBV29-1 and TRBJ2-5, the complete variable domain is SAVISQKPSRDICQRGTSLTIQCQVDSQVTMMFWYRQQPGQSLTLIATANQGSEATYESGFVIDKFPISRPNLTFSTLTVSNMSPEDSSIYLCSVDRGRQETQYFGPGTRLLVL.

This clonotype occurred many times. The gene calls are TRBV28 and TRBJ2-3; D is undetermined. The CDR3 has 12 amino acids. V was trimmed by 2 bases and J by 6 bases, leaving 6 bases between them. The germline V gene encodes CDR1 MDHEN and CDR2 SYDVKM. CDR3 residues: CASSLVTDTQYF. The CDR3, as DNA: TGTGCCAGCAGTTTAGTGACTGATACGCAGTATTTT.

This clonotype appeared many times. The chain joins TRBV7-9 to TRBJ2-5; D may be TRBD1 (6 bases). The CDR3 totals 15 residues. Germline CDR1 and CDR2: SEHNR and FQNEAQ (reference sequence). Deletions cut 6 bases from V and 5 bases from J, with 19 bases between. For the CDR3, the DNA is TGTGCCAGCAGACGAAAACGGGACACAATCGAGACCCAGTACTTC. Protein product: CASRRKRDTIETQYF.

There are many counts of this clonotype. The chain links TRBV30 to TRBJ1-5, with D perhaps matching TRBD1 (5 bases). This CDR3 contains 14 residues. Trimming took 0 bases from V and 4 from J, leaving 10 bases between them. Per the germline V gene, CDR1 is GTSNPN and CDR2 is SVGIG (reference sequence). CDR3 protein: CAWSVPGRNQPQHF. CDR3 nucleotide sequence: TGTGCCTGGAGTGTACCGGGGCGAAATCAGCCCCAGCATTTT.